One sample yielded the 32 T cell receptor beta chains listed below, sequenced in a study of shared clonotypes between healthy human individuals. Assay: immunoSEQ multiplex PCR; the TCRdb copy retains only in-frame clones and omits some. Of around 610,000 clones in the sample, around 96% were seen once. Naive-designated CD8 cells lacked CD45RO, were positively enriched for CCR7, and omitted terminally differentiated effector memory CD45RA+ cells. Material: naive CD8+ T cells sorted from blood. The receptors were sampled from a woman in her 30s in good health.

This chain uses TRBV5-3 with TRBJ1-4; a weak D match, TRBD1 (5 bases). TRBV5-3 is treated as an ORF (open reading frame) with a function not yet certain. CDR3 size: 15 residues. Trimming took off 3 bases at V and 11 bases at J, with 20 bases between the two ends. As DNA, the CDR3 is TGTGCCAGAAGCTCCCCTAAACAGGAAGCCGTGAAACTGTTTTTT. Translated: CARSSPKQEAVKLFF.

Note on this clone: Other DNA sequences in this sample translate to the same CDR3. This chain connects TRBV28 to TRBJ2-1; D gene uncertain. Germline V gene sequence: CDR1 MDHEN, CDR2 SYDVKM. This CDR3 comprises 10 residues. V was shortened by 3 bases and J by 8 bases, with 2 bases between the two germline ends. CDR3 sequence (DNA): TGTGCCAGCAGTTTGCATGAGCAGTTCTTC. Encoded protein: CASSLHEQFF. The full variable domain, completed using reference TRBV28 and TRBJ2-1, is DVKVTQSSRYLVKRTGEKVFLECVQDMDHENMFWYRQDPGLGLRLIYFSYDVKMKEKGDIPEGYSVSREKKERFSLILESASTNQTSMYLCASSLHEQFFGPGTRLTVL.

This chain joins TRBV11-2 and TRBJ2-1, with no clear D. Looked up from germline, CDR1 is SGHAT and CDR2 is FQNNGV. V shed 3 bases and J shed 0 bases, with 6 bases lying between them. The CDR3 is made up of 14 amino acids. CDR3 amino acids: CASSLSPSYNEQFF. The CDR3 DNA follows: TGTGCCAGCAGCTTGAGTCCCTCCTACAATGAGCAGTTCTTC.

CDR3 sequence (DNA): TGTGCCAGCAGCGCCCCGGGACTAGAGAATGAGCAGTTCTTC. Protein product: CASSAPGLENEQFF. J is TRBJ2-1 and V is TRBV5-6, with 8 bases aligning to TRBD2. Trimming cost V 4 bases and J 7 bases; bases outside gene matches: 7. CDR3 size: 14 residues. The germline V gene has CDR1 SGHDT and CDR2 YYEEEE.

The chain uses TRBV7-9 and TRBJ2-6; no definite D call. The germline V gene encodes CDR1 SEHNR and CDR2 FQNEAQ (reference sequence). The CDR3 runs to 19 residues. V was trimmed by 5 bases and J by 0 bases, leaving 20 bases between them. CDR3 amino acids: CASSRLRQRSSSGANVLTF. In DNA, the CDR3 is TGTGCCAGCAGCCGCCTGCGGCAGCGCTCTAGCTCTGGGGCCAACGTCCTGACTTTC.

This chain joins TRBV28 and TRBJ1-1; 10 nucleotides align to TRBD1. Germline CDR1 and CDR2: MDHEN and SYDVKM. The CDR3 runs to 15 residues. The V and J ends lost 6 bases and 4 bases, in that order; junction bases with no gene match: 8. The CDR3 here is CASRGQGLIVTEAFF. The CDR3 region has the DNA TGTGCCAGCAGGGGACAGGGGTTGATCGTCACTGAAGCTTTCTTT.

The V and J genes are TRBV5-6 and TRBJ1-1; D gene unclear. V dropped 3 bases and J dropped 1 base, with 10 bases sitting between them. The CDR3 is 14 residues long. Germline V gives CDR1 SGHDT, CDR2 YYEEEE. CDR3 loop: CASSSRGPNTEAFF. As DNA, the CDR3 is TGTGCCAGCAGCTCACGAGGACCGAACACTGAAGCTTTCTTT.

Worth noting for this clone: Other nucleotide sequences from this sample produce the same CDR3. This sequence joins TRBV5-6 and TRBJ2-1; 8 bases are a match to TRBD1. Trimming took 0 bases from V and 1 from J; bases not matched to a gene: 3. CDR3 length: 16 amino acids. The germline gives CDR1 SGHDT, CDR2 YYEEEE. As DNA, the CDR3 is TGTGCCAGCAGCTTGGGTACAGGGGGTTCCTACAATGAGCAGTTCTTC. Its translation is CASSLGTGGSYNEQFF. Full variable domain (outside the CDR3, taken from reference TRBV5-6 and TRBJ2-1): DAGVTQSPTHLIKTRGQQVTLRCSPKSGHDTVSWYQQALGQGPQFIFQYYEEEERQRGNFPDRFSGHQFPNYSSELNVNALLLGDSALYLCASSLGTGGSYNEQFFGPGTRLTVL.

This chain links TRBV6-5 with TRBJ2-7, with unresolved D. This CDR3 region has 14 residues. Germline V gene data show CDR1 as MNHEY and CDR2 as SVGAGI. V was pared by 2 bases and J by 7 bases, with 15 bases between. The CDR3 sequence: CASSYVMSSPEQYF. The CDR3 nucleotides read TGTGCCAGCAGTTACGTTATGTCCTCCCCAGAGCAGTACTTC.

This chain links TRBV11-3 with TRBJ2-7, with D possibly matching TRBD2 (6 bases). This CDR3 is built from 16 residues. Trimming took 4 bases from V and 3 from J, leaving 19 bases between them. Germline V CDR1 and CDR2: SGHNT, YENEEA. The CDR3 region has the DNA TGTGCCAGCAGCTCTCTTCTAGCGAAAATTAACTACGAGCAGTACTTC. This encodes CASSSLLAKINYEQYF.

The chain has TRBV29-1 and TRBJ1-5; a weak D match, TRBD1 (5 bases). This CDR3 has 13 amino acids. Germline V gene lookup returns CDR1 SQVTM and CDR2 ANQGSEA. V lost 3 bases and J lost 7, with 13 bases in between. The CDR3 coding sequence is TGCAGCGTTGATAACGGGACTGACCAGCCCCAGCATTTT. It codes for CSVDNGTDQPQHF.

The chain couples TRBV30 to TRBJ2-2; maybe TRBD2 (6 bases). The V end lost 4 bases, the J end lost 3 bases, and 15 bases lay between the germline ends. This CDR3 has 15 amino acids. Germline V CDR1 and CDR2: GTSNPN, SVGIG (reference sequence). CDR3 nucleotide sequence: TGTGCCTGGACTGGCGGGACTCCTGACACCGGGGAGCTGTTTTTT. It encodes CAWTGGTPDTGELFF.

This chain uses TRBV11-2 with TRBJ2-5; D tentatively reads TRBD1 or TRBD2 (6 bases each). The V end was cut by 1 base, the J end by 5 bases, with 23 bases between. The length of the CDR3 is 18 residues. Germline V gene data show CDR1 as SGHAT and CDR2 as FQNNGV. The CDR3 nucleotides read TGTGCCAGCAGCTTAGCGCGGGACATTTGGGGGGACTTGGAGACCCAGTACTTC. Residues: CASSLARDIWGDLETQYF.

CDR3 in DNA: TGTGCCAGCAGCCAAGTTCTTACGGAGGGAGAAGATGGCTACACCTTC. This gives the protein CASSQVLTEGEDGYTF. The chain carries TRBV4-2 and TRBJ1-2; D not certain. The V end was cut by 1 base, the J end by 6 bases, with 18 bases between. The V gene's germline CDR1 is LGHNA and CDR2 YNFKEQ. This CDR3 has 16 residues.

The chain is built from TRBV2 and TRBJ2-3; 10 positions match TRBD2. The CDR3 length is 17 residues. With 5 bases clipped from V and 2 bases from J, the junction kept 10 bases outside the gene matches. Germline V gene data show CDR1 as SNHLY and CDR2 as FYNNEI. CDR3 bases: TGTGCCAGCAGTTCACTAGCGGGGTACCTCCCCACAGATACGCAGTATTTT. It encodes CASSSLAGYLPTDTQYF.

The chain is built from TRBV10-3 and TRBJ1-1, with D unclear. Germline V gene lookup returns CDR1 ENHRY and CDR2 SYGVKD. The CDR3 has 11 amino acids. The V end was cut by 10 bases, the J end by 11 bases, with 17 bases between. CDR3 loop: CATLGFSEAFF. In DNA form, the CDR3 reads TGTGCCACCCTAGGGTTTTCGGAGGCTTTCTTT.

Details on this clone: Additional DNA sequences in this sample encode the identical CDR3. The chain has TRBV6-1 and TRBJ1-1; D might be TRBD1 (6 bases). V was trimmed by 6 bases and J by 2 bases, leaving 10 bases between them. Germline V CDR1 and CDR2: MNHNS, SASEGT. This CDR3 is built from 13 residues. CDR3 in amino acids: CASRLQGNTEAFF. The DNA for the CDR3 is TGTGCCAGCAGACTACAGGGTAACACTGAAGCTTTCTTT.

The V and J genes are TRBV19 and TRBJ1-5, with a weak D call TRBD1 (6 bases). The CDR3 is made up of 15 amino acids. Germline CDR1 is LNHDA and CDR2 is SQIVND (reference sequence). Between the trimmed V and J ends, which lost 6 bases and 3 bases, there was a span of 15 bases. CDR3 DNA sequence: TGTGCCAGTAGGTTGGGGGCAGCGATCAATCAGCCCCAGCATTTT. Translating it yields CASRLGAAINQPQHF.

The genes are TRBV29-1 and TRBJ2-2; 10 bases map to TRBD2. The junction had 4 bases not matched to a gene; V was cut back by 4 bases and J by 2 bases. This CDR3 comprises 15 residues. Looked up from germline, CDR1 is SQVTM and CDR2 is ANQGSEA. CDR3 amino acids: CSVVTSGDNTGELFF. CDR3 DNA sequence: TGCAGCGTTGTCACTAGCGGGGATAACACCGGGGAGCTGTTTTTT.

V is TRBV10-1 and J is TRBJ2-1; 10 nucleotides line up with TRBD2. CDR3 size: 18 residues. From germline, CDR1 is WNHNN and CDR2 SYGVQD (reference sequence). J lost 0 bases, V lost 1 base, and 6 bases had no gene match. Here the CDR3 reads CASSELGASGSSYNEQFF. CDR3 nucleotide sequence: TGCGCCAGCAGTGAGTTGGGGGCTAGCGGGAGCTCCTACAATGAGCAGTTCTTC.

The chain links TRBV9 to TRBJ1-2, with D uncertain. The CDR3 contains 12 residues. Trimming cost V 3 bases and J 8 bases, with 11 bases left between them. Germline lookup yields CDR1 SGDLS and CDR2 YYNGEE. The CDR3 nucleotides read TGTGCCAGCAGCGCGGCAGGAGAAGGCTACACCTTC. This gives the protein CASSAAGEGYTF.

This clone was picked up one time. The chain carries TRBV7-8 and TRBJ2-7, with 13 bases fitting TRBD2. Germline V CDR1 and CDR2: SGHVS, FQNEAQ. J lost 1 base, V lost 5 bases, and 2 bases had no gene match. The CDR3 has 15 amino acids. The CDR3 region has the DNA TGTGCCAGCAGCCTGGGACTAGCGGGATCCTACGAGCAGTACTTC. It translates to CASSLGLAGSYEQYF.

This clone has only one observation. The chain has TRBV4-2 and TRBJ2-3; 12 bases align to TRBD2. The CDR3 has 17 amino acids. V was clipped by 4 bases and J by 3 bases; unmatched bases: 8. The V gene's germline CDR1 is LGHNA and CDR2 YNFKEQ. CDR3: CASSRRLAGASTDTQYF. The CDR3 DNA is TGTGCCAGCAGCCGCCGACTAGCGGGAGCTTCGACAGATACGCAGTATTTT.

The chain has TRBV10-3 and TRBJ2-7; D is perhaps TRBD1 (6 bases). The germline V and J ends were trimmed by 0 bases and 3 bases, with 12 bases remaining between them. Germline V gene lookup returns CDR1 ENHRY and CDR2 SYGVKD. The CDR3 totals 15 residues. CDR3 region: CAISESGQLGYEQYF. The DNA for the CDR3 is TGTGCCATCAGTGAGTCCGGACAGTTGGGCTACGAGCAGTACTTC.

In the case of this clone: This sample also contains other DNA sequences that code for the same CDR3. This sequence joins TRBV27 and TRBJ2-1; TRBD2 agrees at 8 bases. Trimming cost V 6 bases and J 0 bases; bases outside gene matches: 4. Germline assignment: CDR1 MNHEY and CDR2 SMNVEV (reference sequence). This CDR3 spans 15 amino acids. CDR3 nucleotides: TGTGCCAGCAGCCTAAGCGGGAGCTCCTACAATGAGCAGTTCTTC. It translates to CASSLSGSSYNEQFF.

The chain couples TRBV7-2 to TRBJ2-7; TRBD1 aligns across 7 bases. From germline, CDR1 is SGHTA and CDR2 FQGNSA. V trimming: 1 base; J trimming: 0 bases; junction bases outside the gene matches: 6. This CDR3 spans 16 amino acids. The CDR3 bases are TGTGCCAGCAGCTTAGGTCTGGGACAGCCCTCCTACGAGCAGTACTTC. This encodes CASSLGLGQPSYEQYF.

This clone occurred once. This chain uses TRBV4-1 with TRBJ2-2; D may be TRBD2 (6 bases). The CDR3 totals 20 residues. The germline V gene encodes CDR1 MGHRA and CDR2 YSYEKL. V was shortened by 1 base and J by 5 bases, with 26 bases between the two germline ends. The CDR3 is CASSQVRASEPGWGTGELFF. In DNA form, the CDR3 reads TGCGCCAGCAGCCAAGTTAGGGCTAGCGAGCCGGGGTGGGGAACCGGGGAGCTGTTTTTT.

This chain joins TRBV13 and TRBJ2-7; TRBD2 might be the D (6 bases). The CDR3 extends over 12 amino acids. Germline V lookup: CDR1 PRHDT, CDR2 FYEKMQ (reference sequence). Trimming left V 5 bases short and J 2 bases short, with 7 bases between. The CDR3 nucleotides are TGTGCCAGCAGCGGCGGGGCCTACGAGCAGTACTTC. Protein product: CASSGGAYEQYF.

The sample holds one count of this clone. V usage is TRBV27 and J usage is TRBJ2-7; tentatively, D is TRBD1 (5 bases). This CDR3 is 12 amino acids long. Deletions cut 5 bases from V and 6 bases from J, with 11 bases between. Germline V lookup: CDR1 MNHEY, CDR2 SMNVEV (reference sequence). The CDR3 coding sequence is TGTGCCAGCAGTCCCGCAGGGTCCGAGCAGTACTTC. It yields the protein CASSPAGSEQYF.

The chain is built from TRBV28 and TRBJ2-1; D is unclear. CDR1 is MDHEN, CDR2 SYDVKM, per germline. The CDR3 is 15 residues long. V was cut by 4 bases and J by 6 bases, with 16 bases left in between. The CDR3 DNA follows: TGTGCCAGCAGTTCCCCGGGTCCTTTCGTCAATGAGCAGTTCTTC. The encoded protein is CASSSPGPFVNEQFF.

The chain joins TRBV7-9 to TRBJ1-4, with no clear D. The CDR3 loop spans 12 amino acids. Germline-derived CDR1 and CDR2 are SEHNR and FQNEAQ (reference sequence). V shed 1 base and J shed 6 bases, with 3 bases lying between them. In DNA, the CDR3 is TGTGCCAGCAGCTTAGAGGATGAAAAACTGTTTTTT. Its translation: CASSLEDEKLFF.

This chain uses TRBV28 with TRBJ1-3; TRBD1 matches 9 bases. V shed 7 bases and J 4 bases; nucleotides not matched to a gene: 11. The CDR3 has 16 amino acids. Germline lookup yields CDR1 MDHEN and CDR2 SYDVKM. For the CDR3, the DNA is TGTGCCAGCACCTTGGGCACAGGGGGCAACGGAAACACCATATATTTT. Amino acids: CASTLGTGGNGNTIYF.